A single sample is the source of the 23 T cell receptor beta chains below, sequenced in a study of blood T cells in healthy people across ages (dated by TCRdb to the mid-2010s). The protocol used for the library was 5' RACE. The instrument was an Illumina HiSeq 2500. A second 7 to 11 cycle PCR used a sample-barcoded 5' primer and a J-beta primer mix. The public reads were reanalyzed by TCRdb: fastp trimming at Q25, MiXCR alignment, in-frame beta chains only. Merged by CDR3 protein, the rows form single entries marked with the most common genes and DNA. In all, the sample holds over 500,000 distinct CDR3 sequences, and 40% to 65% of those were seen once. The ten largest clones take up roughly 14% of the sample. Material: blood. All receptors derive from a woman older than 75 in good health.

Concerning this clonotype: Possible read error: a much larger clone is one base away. The CDR3 region is CASGQGPEQYF. The CDR3 DNA sequence: TGCGCCAGCGGCCAAGGTCCCGAGCAGTACTTC. This chain connects TRBV4-1 to TRBJ2-7; unclear D gene. The germline CDR1 and CDR2 sequences are MGHRA and YSYEKL. CDR3 length: 11 amino acids.

In nucleotides, the CDR3 is TGCGCCAGCAGCTTCTCAGGGGCAGAGCCCCAGCATTTT. Translated, it gives CASSFSGAEPQHF. The chain couples TRBV5-1 to TRBJ1-5; possibly TRBD1 for D (6 bases). Trimming pared 2 bases from V and 8 bases from J, leaving 11 bases between. The V gene's germline CDR1 is SGHRS and CDR2 YFSETQ. This CDR3 spans 13 amino acids.

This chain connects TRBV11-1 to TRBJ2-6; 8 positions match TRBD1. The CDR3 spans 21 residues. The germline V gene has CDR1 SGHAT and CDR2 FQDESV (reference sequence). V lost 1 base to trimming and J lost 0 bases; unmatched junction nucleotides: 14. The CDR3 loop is CASSLVSGFGTGLSGANVLTF. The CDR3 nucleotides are TGTGCCAGCAGCTTAGTAAGTGGGTTCGGGACAGGACTCTCTGGGGCCAACGTCCTGACTTTC.

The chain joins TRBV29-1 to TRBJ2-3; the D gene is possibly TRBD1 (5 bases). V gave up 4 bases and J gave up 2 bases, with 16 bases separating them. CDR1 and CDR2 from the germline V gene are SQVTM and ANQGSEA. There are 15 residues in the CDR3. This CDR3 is CSVVPTESSTDTQYF. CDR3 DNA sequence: TGCAGCGTTGTCCCGACAGAATCGTCCACAGATACGCAGTATTTT.

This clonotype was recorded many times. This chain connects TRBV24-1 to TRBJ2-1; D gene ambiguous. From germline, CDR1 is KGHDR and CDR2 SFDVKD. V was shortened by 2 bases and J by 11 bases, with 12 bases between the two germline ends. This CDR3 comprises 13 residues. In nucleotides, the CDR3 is TGTGCCACCAGTGATTCAAAGGTGTTCCAGCAGTTCTTC. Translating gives CATSDSKVFQQFF.

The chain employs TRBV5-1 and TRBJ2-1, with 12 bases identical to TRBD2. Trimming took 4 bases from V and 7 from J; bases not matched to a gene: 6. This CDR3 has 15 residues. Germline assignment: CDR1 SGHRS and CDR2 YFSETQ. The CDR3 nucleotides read TGCGCCAGCAGCCCCCAAGGACTAGCGGGGAATGAGCAGTTCTTC. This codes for CASSPQGLAGNEQFF.

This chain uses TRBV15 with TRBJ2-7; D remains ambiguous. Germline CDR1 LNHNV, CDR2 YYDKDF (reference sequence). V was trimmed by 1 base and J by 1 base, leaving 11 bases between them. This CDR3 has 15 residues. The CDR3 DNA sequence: TGTGCCACCAGCAGAGTTCGAGGTAATTCCTACGAGCAGTACTTC. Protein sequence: CATSRVRGNSYEQYF.

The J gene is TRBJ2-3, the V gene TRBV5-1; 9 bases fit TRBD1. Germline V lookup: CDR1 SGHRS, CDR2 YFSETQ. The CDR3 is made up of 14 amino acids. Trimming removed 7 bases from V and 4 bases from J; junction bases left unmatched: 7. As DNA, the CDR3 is TGCGCCAGCGGCTCCGGGACAGGGTCAGATACGCAGTATTTT. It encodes CASGSGTGSDTQYF. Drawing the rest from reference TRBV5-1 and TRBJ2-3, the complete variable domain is KAGVTQTPRYLIKTRGQQVTLSCSPISGHRSVSWYQQTPGQGLQFLFEYFSETQRNKGNFPGRFSGRQFSNSRSEMNVSTLELGDSALYLCASGSGTGSDTQYFGPGTRLTVL.

CDR3 nucleotides: TGTGCCAGCAGCCCCTGGACAGGGTCAAACTATGGCTACACCTTC. This encodes CASSPWTGSNYGYTF. The V and J genes are TRBV7-2 and TRBJ1-2, with 8 bases identical to TRBD1. V was clipped by 5 bases and J by 2 bases; unmatched bases: 7. The germline CDR1 and CDR2 sequences are SGHTA and FQGNSA. The length of the CDR3 is 15 residues.

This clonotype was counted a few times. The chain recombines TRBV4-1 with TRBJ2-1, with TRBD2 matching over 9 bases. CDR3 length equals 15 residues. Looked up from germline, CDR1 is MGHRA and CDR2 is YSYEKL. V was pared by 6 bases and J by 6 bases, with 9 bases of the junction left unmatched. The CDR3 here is CASRLVGGRGNEQFF. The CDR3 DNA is TGCGCCAGCAGGCTGGTCGGCGGGAGGGGCAATGAGCAGTTCTTC.

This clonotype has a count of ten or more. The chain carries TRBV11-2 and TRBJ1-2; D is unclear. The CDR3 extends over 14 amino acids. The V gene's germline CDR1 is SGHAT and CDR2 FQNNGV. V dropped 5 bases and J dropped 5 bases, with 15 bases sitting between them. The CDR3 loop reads CASSPLGVGYGYTF. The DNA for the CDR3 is TGTGCCAGCAGCCCACTCGGGGTGGGATATGGCTACACCTTC.

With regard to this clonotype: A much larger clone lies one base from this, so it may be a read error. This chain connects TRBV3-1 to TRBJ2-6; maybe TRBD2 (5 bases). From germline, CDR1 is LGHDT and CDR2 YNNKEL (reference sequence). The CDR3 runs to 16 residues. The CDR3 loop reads CASNQGRGLGANVLTF. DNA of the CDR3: TGTGCCAGCAACCAAGGTCGCGGGCTTGGGGCCAACGTCCTGACTTTC.

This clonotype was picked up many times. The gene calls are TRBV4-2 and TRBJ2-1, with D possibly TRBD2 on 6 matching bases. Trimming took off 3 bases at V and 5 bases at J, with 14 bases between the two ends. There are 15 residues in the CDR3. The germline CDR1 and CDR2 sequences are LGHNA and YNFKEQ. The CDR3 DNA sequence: TGTGCCAGCAGCCAGTTGGGACTGGATGACAATGAGCAGTTCTTC. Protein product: CASSQLGLDDNEQFF.

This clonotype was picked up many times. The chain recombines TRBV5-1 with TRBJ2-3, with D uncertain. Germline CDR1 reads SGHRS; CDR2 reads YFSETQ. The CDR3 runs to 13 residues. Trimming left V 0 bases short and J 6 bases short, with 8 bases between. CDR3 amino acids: CASSLEVGDTQYF. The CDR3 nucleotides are TGCGCCAGCAGCTTGGAGGTGGGGGATACGCAGTATTTT.

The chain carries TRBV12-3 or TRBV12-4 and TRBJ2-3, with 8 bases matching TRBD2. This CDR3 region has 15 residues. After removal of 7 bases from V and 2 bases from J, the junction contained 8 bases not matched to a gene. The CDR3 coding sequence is TGTGCCAGCACCCGTATAGCGGGATACACAGATACGCAGTATTTT. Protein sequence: CASTRIAGYTDTQYF.

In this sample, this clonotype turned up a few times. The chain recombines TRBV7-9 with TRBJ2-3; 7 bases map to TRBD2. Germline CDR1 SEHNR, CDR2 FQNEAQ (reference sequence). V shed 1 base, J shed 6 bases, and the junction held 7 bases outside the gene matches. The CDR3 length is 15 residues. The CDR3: CASSLGGRPPDTQYF. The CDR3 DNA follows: TGTGCCAGCAGCTTAGGCGGGAGACCCCCCGATACGCAGTATTTT.

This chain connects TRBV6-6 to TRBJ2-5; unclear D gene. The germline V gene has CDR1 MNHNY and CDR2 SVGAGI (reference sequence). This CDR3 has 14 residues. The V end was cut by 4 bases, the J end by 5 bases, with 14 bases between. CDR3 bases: TGTGCCAGCAGTTTCGAAGGGCCAGAGGAGACCCAGTACTTC. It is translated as CASSFEGPEETQYF.

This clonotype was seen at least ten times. CDR3 region: CASRDDSSYNEQFF. The CDR3 coding sequence is TGTGCCAGCAGGGACGATAGCTCCTACAATGAGCAGTTCTTC. The chain is built from TRBV6-5 and TRBJ2-1; D unresolved. This CDR3 contains 14 residues. Trimming removed 6 bases from V and 0 bases from J, with 9 bases in between. Germline CDR1 is MNHEY and CDR2 is SVGAGI.

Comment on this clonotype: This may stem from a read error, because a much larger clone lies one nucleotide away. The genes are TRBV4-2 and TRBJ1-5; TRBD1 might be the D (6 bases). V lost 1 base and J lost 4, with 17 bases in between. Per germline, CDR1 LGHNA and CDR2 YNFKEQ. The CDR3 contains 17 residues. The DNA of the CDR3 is TGTGCCAGCAGCCAAGTCCGGGACACTCAAACTAATCAGCCCCAGCATTTT. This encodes CASSQVRDTQTNQPQHF.

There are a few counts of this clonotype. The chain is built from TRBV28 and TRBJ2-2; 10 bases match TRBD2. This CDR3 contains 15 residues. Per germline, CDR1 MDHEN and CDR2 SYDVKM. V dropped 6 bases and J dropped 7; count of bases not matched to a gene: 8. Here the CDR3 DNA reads TGTGCCAGCAGGCCAGGACTAGCGGTTGGCGGGGAGCTGTTTTTT. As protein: CASRPGLAVGGELFF.

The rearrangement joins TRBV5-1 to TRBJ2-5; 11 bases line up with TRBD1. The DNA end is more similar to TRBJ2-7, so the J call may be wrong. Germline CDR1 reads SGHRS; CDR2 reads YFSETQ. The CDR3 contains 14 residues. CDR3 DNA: TGCGCCAGCGGGTGGACAGGGGGCGAAGACGAGCAGTACTTC. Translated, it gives CASGWTGGEDEQYF.

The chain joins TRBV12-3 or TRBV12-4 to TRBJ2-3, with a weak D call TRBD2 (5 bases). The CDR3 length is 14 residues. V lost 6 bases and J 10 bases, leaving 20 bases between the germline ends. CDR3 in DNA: TGTGCCAGCAGCGTGGTGCGAGGGCAAGAAGCGCAGTATTTT. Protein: CASSVVRGQEAQYF.

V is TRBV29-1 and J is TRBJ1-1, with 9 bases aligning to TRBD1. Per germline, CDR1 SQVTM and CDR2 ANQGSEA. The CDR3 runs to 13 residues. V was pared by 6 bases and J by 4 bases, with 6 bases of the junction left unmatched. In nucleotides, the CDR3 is TGCAGCGTGCACAGGGGGCACAGCACTGAAGCTTTCTTT. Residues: CSVHRGHSTEAFF.